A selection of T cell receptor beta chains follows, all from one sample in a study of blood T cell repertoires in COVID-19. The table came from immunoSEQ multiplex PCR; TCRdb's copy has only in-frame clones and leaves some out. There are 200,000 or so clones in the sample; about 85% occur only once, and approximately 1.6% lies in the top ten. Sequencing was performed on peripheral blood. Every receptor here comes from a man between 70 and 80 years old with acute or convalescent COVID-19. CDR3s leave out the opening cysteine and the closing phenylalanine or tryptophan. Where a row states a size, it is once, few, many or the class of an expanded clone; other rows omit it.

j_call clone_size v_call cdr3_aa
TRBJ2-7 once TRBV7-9 ASSLAQGTYEQY
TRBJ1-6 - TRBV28 ASSMVVGQGVASYNSPLH
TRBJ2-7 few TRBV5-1 ASSLEGQRVEQY
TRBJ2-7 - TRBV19 ASSMALDSTYEQY
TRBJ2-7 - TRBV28 ASSLGGIYEQY
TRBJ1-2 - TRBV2 ASSPQGGGYT
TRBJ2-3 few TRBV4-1 ASRLTGTDTQY
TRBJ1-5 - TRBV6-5 ASSFDSTQPQH
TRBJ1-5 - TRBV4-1 ASSQTSQGRGNQPQH
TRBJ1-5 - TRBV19 ASGWGVSNQPQH
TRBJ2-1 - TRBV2 ASSYPSTGSAYNEQF
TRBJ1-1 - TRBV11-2 ASSPWTGEAEAF
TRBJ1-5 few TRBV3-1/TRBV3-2 ASSQKPGQGFNQPQH
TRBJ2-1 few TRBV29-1 SFGLFEQF
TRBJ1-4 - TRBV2 ASLQAHTTNEKLF
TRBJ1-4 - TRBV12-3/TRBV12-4 ASSSLQGYLF
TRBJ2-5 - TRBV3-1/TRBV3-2 ASSRTGLAGEETQY
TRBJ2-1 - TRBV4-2 AASGTGIYNEQF
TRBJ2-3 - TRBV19 ASSQGGSSGTQY
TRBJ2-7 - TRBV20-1 SASETSGSYEQY
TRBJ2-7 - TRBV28 ASSNPLSSGTVYSYEQY
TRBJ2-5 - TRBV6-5 ASSPGTGGLQSQY
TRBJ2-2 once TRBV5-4 ASSLGTPGITGELF
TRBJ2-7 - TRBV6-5 ASSYSGAPSPYEQY
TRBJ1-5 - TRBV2 ASRPRTGNQPQH
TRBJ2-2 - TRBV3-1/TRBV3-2 ASSHGWAGELF
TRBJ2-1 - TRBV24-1 ATSDSRDTNNEQF
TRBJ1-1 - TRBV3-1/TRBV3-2 ASSQEVLWGQGAF
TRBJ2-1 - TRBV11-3 ASSLESTGYVNEQF
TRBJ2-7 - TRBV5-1 ASSSGQGSYEQY
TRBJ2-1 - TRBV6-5 ASTRTSGRNEQF
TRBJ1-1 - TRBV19 ASRDRGLTVNTEAF
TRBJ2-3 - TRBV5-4 ASSLMRATDTQY
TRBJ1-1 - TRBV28 ASSTGINTEAF
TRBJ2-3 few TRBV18 ASSPPPGTDTQY
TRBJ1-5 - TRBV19 ASTLDRVGNQPQH
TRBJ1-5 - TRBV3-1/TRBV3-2 ASSQTDSLRQPQH
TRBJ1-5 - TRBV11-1 ASSRQRNQPQH
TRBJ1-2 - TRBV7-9 ASSLNTGYT
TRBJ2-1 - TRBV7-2 ASSSRGQKDNEQF
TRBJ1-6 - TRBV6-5 ASSYISDSSPLH
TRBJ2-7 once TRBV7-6 ASSLAPASGRTASSYEQY
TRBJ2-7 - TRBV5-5 ASSLDGGGTAYEQY
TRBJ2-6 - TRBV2 ASSNQGSGANVLT
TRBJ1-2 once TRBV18 ASLAGQGDRNYGYT
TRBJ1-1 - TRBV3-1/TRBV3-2 ASSFGQLNTEAF
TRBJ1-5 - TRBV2 ASSDLRRSGDLNQPQH
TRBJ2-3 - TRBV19 ASSTEGLAGGTSTDTQY
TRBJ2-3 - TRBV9 ASSVSPRSSADTQY
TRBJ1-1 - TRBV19 ASSIVVDWDRGTEAF
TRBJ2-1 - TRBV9 ASSTRASGRPSLNEQF
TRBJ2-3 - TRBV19 ASSMNSGRVPSTDTQY
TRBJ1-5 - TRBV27 ASSLSGGNQPQH
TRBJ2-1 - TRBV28 ASNTAMGRYNEQF
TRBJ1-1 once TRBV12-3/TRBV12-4 ASSPGGRTEAF
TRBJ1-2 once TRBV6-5 ASSRTEHYGYT
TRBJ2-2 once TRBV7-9 ASSFGGANTGELF
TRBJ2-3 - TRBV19 ASSNLAGVADTQY
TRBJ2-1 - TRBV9 ASSVGPQGENEQF